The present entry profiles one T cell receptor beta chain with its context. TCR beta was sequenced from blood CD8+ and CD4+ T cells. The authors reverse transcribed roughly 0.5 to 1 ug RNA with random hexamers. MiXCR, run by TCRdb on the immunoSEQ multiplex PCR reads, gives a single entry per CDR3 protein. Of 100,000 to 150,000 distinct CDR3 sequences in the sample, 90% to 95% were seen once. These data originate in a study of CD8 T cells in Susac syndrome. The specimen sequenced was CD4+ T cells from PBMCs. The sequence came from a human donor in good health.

The CDR3 loop reads CSVLLAGSQGTKNIQYF. CDR3 in DNA: TGCAGCGTTCTTTTGGCCGGGAGCCAGGGGACCAAAAACATTCAGTACTTC. The chain couples TRBV29-1 to TRBJ2-4, with D perhaps matching TRBD1 or TRBD2 (6 bases each). The V end lost 5 bases, the J end lost 2 bases, and 22 bases lay between the germline ends. The V gene's germline CDR1 is SQVTM and CDR2 ANQGSEA. The CDR3 is 17 amino acids.